These 26 T cell receptor beta chains share one sample of origin, sequenced in a study of T cells in localized non-small cell lung cancer. Measured with immunoSEQ multiplex PCR; TCRdb has only the in-frame clones, and not every one. The sample gives 15,000 to 20,000 clones, around 88% of which show up once; roughly 34% is in the top ten. The sample was peripheral blood, taken before any cancer treatment. The receptor source for this set is a male donor aged 60 or over with stage III lung adenocarcinoma.

This clone was seen a handful of times. The chain is built from TRBV6-8 and TRBJ1-2, with D possibly matching TRBD1 (6 bases). Germline V gene lookup returns CDR1 MNHGY and CDR2 SAAAGT. There are 12 residues in the CDR3. The V end lost 2 bases, the J end lost 7 bases, and 8 bases lay between the germline ends. The CDR3 loop reads CASSYVGGGYTF. CDR3 coding DNA: TGTGCCAGCAGTTACGTAGGGGGTGGCTACACCTTC.

V gene TRBV5-1 combines with J gene TRBJ1-3; maybe TRBD1 (6 bases). From germline, CDR1 is SGHRS and CDR2 YFSETQ. This CDR3 is built from 16 residues. Trimming left V 5 bases short and J 0 bases short, with 15 bases between. CDR3 nucleotides: TGCGCCAGCAGATCGGACAGTATCTACTCTGGAAACACCATATATTTT. Protein: CASRSDSIYSGNTIYF. The variable domain in full, completed from reference TRBV5-1 and TRBJ1-3, reads KAGVTQTPRYLIKTRGQQVTLSCSPISGHRSVSWYQQTPGQGLQFLFEYFSETQRNKGNFPGRFSGRQFSNSRSEMNVSTLELGDSALYLCASRSDSIYSGNTIYFGEGSWLTVV.

This chain's CDR3 is CASGLVTGGVDEQYF. As DNA, the CDR3 is TGTGCTAGTGGTTTGGTAACAGGGGGGGTGGACGAGCAGTACTTC. This chain joins TRBV12-5 and TRBJ2-7; maybe TRBD1 (8 bases). The CDR3 has 15 amino acids. The V end lost 0 bases, the J end lost 5 bases, and 14 bases lay between the germline ends. Per the germline V gene, CDR1 is LGHNT and CDR2 is FRNRAP.

This clone was recorded only once. The genes are TRBV5-4 and TRBJ2-7, with TRBD1 identical over 7 bases. Trimming removed 4 bases from V and 3 bases from J; junction bases left unmatched: 7. The CDR3 spans 14 residues. CDR1 and CDR2 from the germline V gene are SGHNT and YYREEE (reference sequence). The CDR3 loop reads CASSQGQQIYEQYF. CDR3 nucleotide sequence: TGTGCCAGCAGCCAGGGACAGCAGATCTACGAGCAGTACTTC.

The chain joins TRBV2 to TRBJ1-5, with D possibly TRBD1 on 6 matching bases. Germline CDR1 is SNHLY and CDR2 is FYNNEI. The CDR3 length is 12 residues. V was pared by 5 bases and J by 4 bases, with 6 bases between. For the CDR3, the DNA is TGTGCCAGCAGTACAGGGAATCAGCCCCAGCATTTT. This gives the protein CASSTGNQPQHF.

The V gene is TRBV30, the J gene TRBJ1-3, with D tentatively TRBD1 (5 bases). V was trimmed by 8 bases and J by 4 bases, leaving 18 bases between them. The CDR3 is made up of 14 amino acids. Germline V gene lookup returns CDR1 GTSNPN and CDR2 SVGIG (reference sequence). The CDR3 region has the DNA TGTGCCCACGCCCCACCGGACAAAGGAAACACCATATATTTT. Translation: CAHAPPDKGNTIYF.

The chain carries TRBV6-5 and TRBJ1-1; 9 positions match TRBD1. Per the germline V gene, CDR1 is MNHEY and CDR2 is SVGAGI. The junction had 8 bases not matched to a gene; V was cut back by 6 bases and J by 3 bases. CDR3 length: 15 amino acids. CDR3 in DNA: TGTGCCAGCAGGGGACAGGGCTCGGGGGACACTGAAGCTTTCTTT. Translation: CASRGQGSGDTEAFF.

The chain joins TRBV5-6 to TRBJ1-2; no clear D gene. The germline V gene has CDR1 SGHDT and CDR2 YYEEEE. The CDR3 covers 14 residues. With 0 bases removed from V and 4 bases from J, the gap between germline ends came to 10 bases. Here the CDR3 reads CASSLGWSSYGYTF. The CDR3 DNA reads TGTGCCAGCAGCTTGGGGTGGAGCAGCTATGGCTACACCTTC.

The chain links TRBV30 to TRBJ2-3; perhaps D is TRBD1 or TRBD2 (5 bases each). CDR3 size: 12 residues. The germline gives CDR1 GTSNPN, CDR2 SVGIG (reference sequence). V was trimmed by 1 base and J by 14 bases, leaving 16 bases between them. The CDR3 bases are TGTGCCTGGAGTGCCGGGACCCCTCCCCTGTATTTT. It is translated as CAWSAGTPPLYF.

The count of this clone is one. The chain employs TRBV11-2 and TRBJ1-2, with D perhaps TRBD1 (5 bases). The germline gives CDR1 SGHAT, CDR2 FQNNGV. V was cut by 1 base and J by 8 bases, with 8 bases left in between. The CDR3 length is 12 residues. DNA for the CDR3: TGTGCCAGCAGCTTAGCGGGGGTGGGCTACACCTTC. Protein product: CASSLAGVGYTF.

The genes are TRBV2 and TRBJ2-1, with a possible D match to TRBD1 (5 bases). The V end was cut by 2 bases, the J end by 1 base, with 9 bases between. The CDR3 extends over 15 amino acids. Per the germline V gene, CDR1 is SNHLY and CDR2 is FYNNEI. In DNA, the CDR3 is TGTGCCAGCAGTGAAAACGGACATTCCTACAATGAGCAGTTCTTC. Amino acid sequence: CASSENGHSYNEQFF.

This sequence joins TRBV10-2 and TRBJ1-6; possible D gene TRBD1, 5 bases. Germline V gene lookup returns CDR1 WSHSY and CDR2 SAAADI. V lost 3 bases and J 3 bases, leaving 12 bases between the germline ends. The CDR3 is 16 amino acids. The CDR3 loop is CASSEGRDVYNSPLHF. In nucleotides, the CDR3 is TGCGCCAGCAGTGAAGGGAGGGACGTCTATAATTCACCCCTCCACTTT.

The chain carries TRBV7-2 and TRBJ2-5; D may correspond to TRBD1 or TRBD2 (6 bases each). The CDR3 consists of 16 residues. Germline CDR1 is SGHTA and CDR2 is FQGNSA. V was clipped by 3 bases and J by 2 bases, with 16 bases between them. DNA of the CDR3: TGTGCCAGCAGCTTCGTAGGAGGAGGGACACAAGAGACCCAGTACTTC. It yields the protein CASSFVGGGTQETQYF.

This clone was seen more than once but under ten times. V gene TRBV18 combines with J gene TRBJ2-3; maybe TRBD2 (5 bases). Germline CDR1 KGHSH, CDR2 LQKENI. The ends were cut back, 3 bases at V and 1 base at J, with 11 bases in the middle. The CDR3 totals 15 residues. The CDR3 bases are TGTGCCAGCTCACCTCCGAACGGGGGCACAGATACGCAGTATTTT. Residues: CASSPPNGGTDTQYF.

This chain links TRBV6-5 with TRBJ1-2; unclear D gene. The CDR3 extends over 15 amino acids. Trimming shortened V by 6 bases and J by 3 bases, and 17 bases separated the two germline ends. Germline CDR1 MNHEY, CDR2 SVGAGI. CDR3 residues: CASSASDAGYYGYTF. CDR3 in DNA: TGTGCCAGCAGCGCCTCGGACGCAGGATACTATGGCTACACCTTC.

The gene calls are TRBV7-6 and TRBJ1-1; TRBD1 matches at 9 bases. V shed 3 bases and J 1 base; nucleotides not matched to a gene: 0. This CDR3 comprises 14 residues. From germline, CDR1 is SGHVS and CDR2 FNYEAQ. CDR3 sequence reads: CASSLDRGNTEAFF. As DNA, the CDR3 is TGTGCCAGCAGCTTGGACAGGGGGAACACTGAAGCTTTCTTT.

The V gene is TRBV11-2, the J gene TRBJ2-2; D may correspond to TRBD1 or TRBD2 (6 bases each). The length of the CDR3 is 16 residues. CDR1 is SGHAT and CDR2 is FQNNGV in the germline V gene. V was trimmed by 2 bases and J by 3 bases, leaving 13 bases between them. CDR3 DNA: TGTGCCAGCAGCTTATTGTGGGGGGCGGACACCGGGGAGCTGTTTTTT. Its protein is CASSLLWGADTGELFF.

The CDR3 coding sequence is TGTGCCATCAGCGGACAGGTAGCCGCCGGGGAGCTGTTTTTT. Protein product: CAISGQVAAGELFF. V usage is TRBV10-3 and J usage is TRBJ2-2, with 7 bases that match TRBD1. V gave up 6 bases and J gave up 6 bases; unmatched junction bases: 7. Germline CDR1 is ENHRY and CDR2 is SYGVKD. CDR3 length equals 14 residues.

The chain combines TRBV2 with TRBJ2-7, with 14 positions matching TRBD2. The CDR3 totals 18 residues. Germline CDR1 reads SNHLY; CDR2 reads FYNNEI. The ends lost 8 bases at V and 0 bases at J; junction bases unmatched: 12. The CDR3 DNA reads as TGTGCCAGCGAGGGACTAGCGGGGGCCCAAGTCCTCTCCTACGAGCAGTACTTC. It specifies CASEGLAGAQVLSYEQYF.

The gene calls are TRBV10-2 and TRBJ2-5; 8 nucleotides agree with TRBD2. The germline V gene encodes CDR1 WSHSY and CDR2 SAAADI. CDR3 length: 16 amino acids. V dropped 3 bases and J dropped 1; count of bases not matched to a gene: 7. The CDR3 nucleotides read TGCGCCAGCAGTGAAGGTTTGCGGGGGGCCCAAGAGACCCAGTACTTC. This gives the protein CASSEGLRGAQETQYF.

The rearrangement joins TRBV6-6 to TRBJ2-1, with 10 bases identical to TRBD1. This CDR3 has 15 amino acids. With V trimmed by 7 bases and J by 4 bases, 7 bases remained unmatched. The V gene's germline CDR1 is MNHNY and CDR2 SVGAGI (reference sequence). CDR3 region: CASNQRTGGYNEQFF. The CDR3 nucleotides are TGTGCCAGCAACCAAAGGACAGGGGGATACAATGAGCAGTTCTTC.

The chain links TRBV5-1 to TRBJ2-7; D gene ambiguous. Germline CDR1 and CDR2: SGHRS and YFSETQ. The V and J ends lost 4 bases and 7 bases respectively, with 9 bases between them. This CDR3 spans 11 amino acids. DNA for the CDR3: TGCGCCAGCAGCGGGTTAGGTGAGCAGTACTTC. Amino acids: CASSGLGEQYF.

V usage is TRBV7-3 and J usage is TRBJ2-5; D gene ambiguous. Trimming removed 2 bases at V and 2 bases at J, with 12 bases between. This CDR3 comprises 15 residues. Germline V gene lookup returns CDR1 SGHTA and CDR2 FQGTGA. This CDR3 is CASSLGSSLQETQYF. In DNA form, the CDR3 reads TGTGCCAGCAGCTTAGGTTCGTCTCTTCAAGAGACCCAGTACTTC.

The CDR3 nucleotides read TGCAGCGGTCGACTCAACGGCGAAGCTTTCTTT. Its translation is CSGRLNGEAFF. The V gene is TRBV29-1, the J gene TRBJ1-1; D is undetermined. The germline V gene has CDR1 SQVTM and CDR2 ANQGSEA. The CDR3 is 11 residues long. Trimming pared 7 bases from V and 8 bases from J, leaving 14 bases between.

The chain is built from TRBV7-6 and TRBJ2-3; possibly TRBD1 for D (5 bases). The CDR3 length is 15 residues. V lost 2 bases to trimming and J lost 2 bases, with 11 bases between them. The germline CDR1 and CDR2 sequences are SGHVS and FNYEAQ. This CDR3 is CASSLTSDNTDTQYF. The CDR3 DNA reads TGTGCCAGCAGCTTAACTTCGGACAACACAGATACGCAGTATTTT.

The chain recombines TRBV2 with TRBJ1-2, with 9 bases matching TRBD1. J gave up 4 bases and V 6 bases, and 6 bases lay outside the gene matches. Germline CDR1 SNHLY, CDR2 FYNNEI. This CDR3 is 14 amino acids long. The CDR3 sequence is CASRATQGAYGYTF. CDR3 nucleotide sequence: TGTGCCAGCAGAGCGACACAGGGGGCCTATGGCTACACCTTC.